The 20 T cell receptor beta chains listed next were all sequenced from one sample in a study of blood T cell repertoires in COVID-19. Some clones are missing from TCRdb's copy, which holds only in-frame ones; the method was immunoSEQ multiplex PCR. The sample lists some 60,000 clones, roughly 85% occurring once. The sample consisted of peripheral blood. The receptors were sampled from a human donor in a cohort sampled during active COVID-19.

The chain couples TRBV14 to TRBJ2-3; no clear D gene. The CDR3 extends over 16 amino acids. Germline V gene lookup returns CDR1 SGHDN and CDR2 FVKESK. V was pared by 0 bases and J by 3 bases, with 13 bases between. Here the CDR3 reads CASSQDTRRWTDTQYF. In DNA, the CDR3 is TGTGCCAGCAGCCAAGATACACGGCGGTGGACAGATACGCAGTATTTT.

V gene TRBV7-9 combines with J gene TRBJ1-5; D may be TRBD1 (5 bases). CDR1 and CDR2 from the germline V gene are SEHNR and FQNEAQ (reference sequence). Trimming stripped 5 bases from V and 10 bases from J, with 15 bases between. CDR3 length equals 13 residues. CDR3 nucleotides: TGTGCCAGCAGCACCCAGGGCCAGGGACCCCAGCATTTT. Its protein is CASSTQGQGPQHF. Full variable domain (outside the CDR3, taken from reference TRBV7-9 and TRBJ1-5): DTGVSQNPRHKITKRGQNVTFRCDPISEHNRLYWYRQTLGQGPEFLTYFQNEAQLEKSRLLSDRFSAERPKGSFSTLEIQRTEQGDSAMYLCASSTQGQGPQHFGDGTRLSIL.

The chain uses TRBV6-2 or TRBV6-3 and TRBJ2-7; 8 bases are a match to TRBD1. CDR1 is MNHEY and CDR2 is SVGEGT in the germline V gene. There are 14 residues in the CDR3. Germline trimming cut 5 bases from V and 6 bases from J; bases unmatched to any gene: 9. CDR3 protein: CASSRTGLPGEQYF. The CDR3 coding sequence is TGTGCCAGCAGTCGGACAGGGCTCCCGGGCGAGCAGTACTTC.

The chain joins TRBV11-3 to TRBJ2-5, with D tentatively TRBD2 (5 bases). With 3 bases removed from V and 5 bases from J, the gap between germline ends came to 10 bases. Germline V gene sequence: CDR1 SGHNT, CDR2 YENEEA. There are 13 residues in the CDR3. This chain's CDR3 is CASSLRVGETQYF. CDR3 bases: TGTGCCAGCAGCTTGAGGGTGGGGGAGACCCAGTACTTC.

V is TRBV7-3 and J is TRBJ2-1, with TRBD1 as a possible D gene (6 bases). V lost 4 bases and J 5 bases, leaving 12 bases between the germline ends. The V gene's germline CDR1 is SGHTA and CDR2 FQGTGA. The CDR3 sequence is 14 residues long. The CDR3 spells CASSSGQNDNEQFF. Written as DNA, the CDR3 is TGTGCCAGCAGCTCAGGACAGAACGACAATGAGCAGTTCTTC.

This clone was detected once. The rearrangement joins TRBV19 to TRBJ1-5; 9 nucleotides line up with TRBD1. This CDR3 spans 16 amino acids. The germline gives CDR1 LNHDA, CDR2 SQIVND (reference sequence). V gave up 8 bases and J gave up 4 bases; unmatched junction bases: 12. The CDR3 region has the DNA TGTGCCAGTGGTAGCATACAGGGGGCCGGGAATCAGCCCCAGCATTTT. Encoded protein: CASGSIQGAGNQPQHF.

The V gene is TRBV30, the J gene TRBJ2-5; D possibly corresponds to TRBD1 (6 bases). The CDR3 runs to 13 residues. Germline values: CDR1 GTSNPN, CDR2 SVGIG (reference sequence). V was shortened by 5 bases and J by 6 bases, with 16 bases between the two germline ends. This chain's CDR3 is CAWGDGGSKTQYF. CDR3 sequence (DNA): TGTGCCTGGGGGGATGGGGGCTCGAAGACCCAGTACTTC.

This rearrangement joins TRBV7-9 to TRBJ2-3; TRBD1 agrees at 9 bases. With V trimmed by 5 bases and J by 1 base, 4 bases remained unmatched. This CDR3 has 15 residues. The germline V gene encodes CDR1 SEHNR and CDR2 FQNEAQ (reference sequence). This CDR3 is CASSPGTGRTDTQYF. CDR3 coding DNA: TGTGCCAGCAGCCCCGGGACAGGGCGCACAGATACGCAGTATTTT.

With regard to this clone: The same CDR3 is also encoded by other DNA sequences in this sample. CDR3: CASSQGTGGQPQHF. CDR3 DNA sequence: TGTGCCAGCAGCCAAGGGACAGGCGGTCAGCCCCAGCATTTT. The genes are TRBV3-1 (or the pseudogene TRBV3-2) and TRBJ1-5, with 7 bases aligning to TRBD1. From germline, CDR1 is LGHDT and CDR2 YNNKEL (reference sequence). With 1 base clipped from V and 6 bases from J, the junction kept 3 bases outside the gene matches. The length of the CDR3 is 14 residues.

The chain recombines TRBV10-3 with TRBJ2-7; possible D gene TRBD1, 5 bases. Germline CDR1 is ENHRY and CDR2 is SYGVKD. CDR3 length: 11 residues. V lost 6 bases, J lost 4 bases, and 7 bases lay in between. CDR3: CAISGQYEQYF. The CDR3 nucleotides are TGTGCCATCAGCGGACAATACGAGCAGTACTTC.

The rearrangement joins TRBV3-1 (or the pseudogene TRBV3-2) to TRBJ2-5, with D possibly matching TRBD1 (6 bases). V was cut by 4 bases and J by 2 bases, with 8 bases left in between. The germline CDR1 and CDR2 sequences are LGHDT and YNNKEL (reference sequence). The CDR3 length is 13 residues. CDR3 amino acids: CASSRTEQETQYF. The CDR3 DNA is TGTGCCAGCAGCCGGACAGAGCAAGAGACCCAGTACTTC.

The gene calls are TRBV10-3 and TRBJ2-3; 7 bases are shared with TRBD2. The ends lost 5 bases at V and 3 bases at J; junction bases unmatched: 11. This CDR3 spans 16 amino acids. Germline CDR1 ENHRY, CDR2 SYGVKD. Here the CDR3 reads CAISPRSGGGTDTQYF. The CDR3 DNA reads TGTGCCATCAGTCCAAGAAGTGGGGGGGGGACAGATACGCAGTATTTT.

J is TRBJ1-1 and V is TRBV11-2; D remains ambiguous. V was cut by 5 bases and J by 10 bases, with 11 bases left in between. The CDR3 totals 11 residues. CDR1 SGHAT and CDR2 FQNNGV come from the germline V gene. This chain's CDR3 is CASSAQSRAFF. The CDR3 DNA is TGTGCCAGCAGCGCCCAATCGAGAGCTTTCTTT.

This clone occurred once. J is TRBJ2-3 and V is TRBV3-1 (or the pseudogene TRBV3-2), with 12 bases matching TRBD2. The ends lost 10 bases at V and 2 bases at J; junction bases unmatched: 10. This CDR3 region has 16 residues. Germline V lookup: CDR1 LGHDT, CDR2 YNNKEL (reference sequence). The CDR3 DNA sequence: TGTGCCAAGAAACTTCTAGCGGGGGGGATCACAGATACGCAGTATTTT. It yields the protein CAKKLLAGGITDTQYF.

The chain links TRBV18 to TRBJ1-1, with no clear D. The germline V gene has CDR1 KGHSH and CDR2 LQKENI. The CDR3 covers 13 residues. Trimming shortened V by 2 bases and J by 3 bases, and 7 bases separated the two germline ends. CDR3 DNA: TGTGCCAGCTCACCAATTGGAGACACTGAAGCTTTCTTT. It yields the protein CASSPIGDTEAFF.

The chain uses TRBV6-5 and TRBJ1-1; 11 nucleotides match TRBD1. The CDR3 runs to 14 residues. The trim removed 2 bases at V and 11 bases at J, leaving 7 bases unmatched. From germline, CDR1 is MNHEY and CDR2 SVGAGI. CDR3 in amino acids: CASSYRGTGGRAFF. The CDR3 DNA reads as TGTGCCAGCAGTTACAGAGGGACAGGGGGGAGGGCTTTCTTT.

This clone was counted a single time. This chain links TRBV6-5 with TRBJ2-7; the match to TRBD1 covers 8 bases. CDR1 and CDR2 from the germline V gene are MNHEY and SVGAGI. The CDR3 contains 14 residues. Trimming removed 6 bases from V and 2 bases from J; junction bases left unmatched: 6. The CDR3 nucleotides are TGTGCCAGCAGAGACCCGGGACAGGCCTACGAGCAGTACTTC. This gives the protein CASRDPGQAYEQYF.

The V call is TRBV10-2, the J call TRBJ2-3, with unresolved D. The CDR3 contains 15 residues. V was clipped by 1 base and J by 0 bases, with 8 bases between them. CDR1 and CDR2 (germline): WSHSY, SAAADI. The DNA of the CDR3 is TGCGCCAGCAGTGAGTACACTACTAGCACAGATACGCAGTATTTT. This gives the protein CASSEYTTSTDTQYF.

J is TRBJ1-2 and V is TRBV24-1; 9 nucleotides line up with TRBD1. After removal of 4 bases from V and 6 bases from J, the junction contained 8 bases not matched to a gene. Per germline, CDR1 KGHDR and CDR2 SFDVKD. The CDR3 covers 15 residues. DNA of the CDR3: TGTGCCACCAGTGAAAGTACAGGGGGCGTTGATGGCTACACCTTC. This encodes CATSESTGGVDGYTF.

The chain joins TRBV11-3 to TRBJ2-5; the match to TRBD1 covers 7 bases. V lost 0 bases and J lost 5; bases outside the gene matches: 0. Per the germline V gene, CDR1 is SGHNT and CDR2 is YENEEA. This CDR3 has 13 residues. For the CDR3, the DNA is TGTGCCAGCAGCTTAGACAGGGGGGAGACCCAGTACTTC. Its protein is CASSLDRGETQYF.